These T cell receptor beta chains were read from a single sample in a study of shared clonotypes between healthy human individuals. Sequencing was performed with immunoSEQ multiplex PCR; in TCRdb, only in-frame clones are kept and a portion is missing. Counted here are 400,000 to 550,000 clones, 70% to 80% occurring once; the ten biggest clones make up approximately 12%. The sample comprised PBMCs. These receptors were collected from a woman in her thirties or forties in good health. Some clones in this sample may be carry-over from other donors' samples. CDR3s include the opening cysteine and the closing phenylalanine or tryptophan. The D gene is left open where the match is weak. Rows give clone size only sometimes, using once, few, many, or a class for an expanded clone.

clone size | J gene | D gene | V gene | CDR3 DNA | CDR3 protein
- | TRBJ1-1 | - | TRBV4-2 | TGTGCCAGCAGCCCGGTGTGGGGTGACACTGAAGCTTTCTTT | CASSPVWGDTEAFF
- | TRBJ2-1 | TRBD2 | TRBV5-4 | TGTGCCAGCAGCTTTGGACTAGCGGGAGGCAATGAGCAGTTCTTC | CASSFGLAGGNEQFF
- | TRBJ2-7 | TRBD2 | TRBV19 | TGTGCCAGTAGTAGGCTAGCGGACTCCTACGAGCAGTACTTC | CASSRLADSYEQYF
- | TRBJ2-1 | TRBD2 | TRBV6-4 | TGTGCCAGCAGTGACGGGCTAGCGGGTAACAATGAGCAGTTCTTC | CASSDGLAGNNEQFF
- | TRBJ2-5 | TRBD2 | TRBV6-6 | TGTGCCAGCAGTCTCGGACTAGCCACGGAGACCCAGTACTTC | CASSLGLATETQYF
- | TRBJ2-3 | - | TRBV5-4 | TGTGCCAGCAGCTTGGAACTAGGGACAGATACGCAGTATTTT | CASSLELGTDTQYF
once | TRBJ1-2 | - | TRBV9 | TGTGCCAGCGGGTCTCTACCGACTTGGGGCTACACCTTC | CASGSLPTWGYTF
- | TRBJ2-5 | TRBD2 | TRBV5-1 | TGCGCCAGCAGCAGTACTAGCGGGACTGAGACCCAGTACTTC | CASSSTSGTETQYF
- | TRBJ2-2 | - | TRBV7-2 | TGTGCCAGCTCCTTAGGGAGTCGAACCGGGGAGCTGTTTTTT | CASSLGSRTGELFF
many | TRBJ2-2 | TRBD1 | TRBV5-6 | TGTGCCAGCAGCTCTCCCGACAGGGCGGACGGGGAGCTGTTTTTT | CASSSPDRADGELFF
- | TRBJ2-1 | - | TRBV7-9 | TGTGCCAGCAGCTACTCTAGCGCCAATGAGCAGTTCTTC | CASSYSSANEQFF
- | TRBJ1-5 | TRBD1 | TRBV28 | TGTGCCAGCAGTTGGGACAGGGTTCAGCCCCAGCATTTT | CASSWDRVQPQHF
- | TRBJ2-1 | TRBD1 | TRBV6-6 | TGTGCCAGCAGGCACGGGACAGGGGTCTACAATGAGCAGTTCTTC | CASRHGTGVYNEQFF
- | TRBJ2-5 | - | TRBV20-1 | TGCAGTGCTACAGCAGGGGAGACCCAGTACTTC | CSATAGETQYF
- | TRBJ1-2 | TRBD1 | TRBV5-4 | TGTGCCAGCAGCTTTGCCGGGACAGCTGGGACAGGCGGCTACACCTTC | CASSFAGTAGTGGYTF
- | TRBJ2-5 | - | TRBV28 | TGTGCCAGCAGTTTATCGCCGGGAGTGCAAGAGACCCAGTACTTC | CASSLSPGVQETQYF
- | TRBJ1-5 | - | TRBV11-2 | TGTGCCAGCAGCTTAGGCAACGGTCAGCCCCAGCATTTT | CASSLGNGQPQHF
- | TRBJ2-1 | - | TRBV27 | TGTGCCAGCATGCAGACCGTAAACTCCTACAATGAGCAGTTCTTC | CASMQTVNSYNEQFF
once | TRBJ2-4 | - | TRBV7-3 | TGTGCCAGCAGCCATCCCGGGGACATTCAGTACTTC | CASSHPGDIQYF
- | TRBJ2-2 | - | TRBV5-5 | TGTGCCAGCAGGATGAGGGGCGGGGAGCTGTTTTTT | CASRMRGGELFF
- | TRBJ1-1 | - | TRBV7-3 | TGTGCCAGCAGCACCTACACACACACTGAAGCTTTCTTT | CASSTYTHTEAFF
- | TRBJ1-1 | - | TRBV6-4 | TGTGCCAGCAGAGAGGAGATGAACACTGAAGCTTTCTTT | CASREEMNTEAFF
- | TRBJ2-1 | TRBD2 | TRBV5-1 | TGCGCCAGCAGCATGGGACTAGCGGGAGGCGAGCAGTTCTTC | CASSMGLAGGEQFF
- | TRBJ2-7 | - | TRBV18 | TGTGCCAGCTCACCACCTATGCTAGCGACCCCTGCCTACGAGCAGTACTTC | CASSPPMLATPAYEQYF
- | TRBJ1-2 | - | TRBV4-1 | TGCGCCAGCAGCCAAGGGGAATCCAGGAGGGTTAACTATGGCTACACCTTC | CASSQGESRRVNYGYTF
- | TRBJ1-1 | - | TRBV7-2 | TGTGCCAGCAGCCCCAGGGAGGGCGCTGAAGCTTTCTTT | CASSPREGAEAFF
- | TRBJ2-5 | - | TRBV6-1 | TGTGCCAGCAGTGAAAGGGTTAGCGGCCCAGAGACCCAGTACTTC | CASSERVSGPETQYF
- | TRBJ1-1 | - | TRBV9 | TGTGCCAGCAGCGCCAGTCAGGGGAGAAACACTGAAGCTTTCTTT | CASSASQGRNTEAFF
- | TRBJ2-5 | - | TRBV28 | TGTGCCAGCAGTAAAAGAACTCGGGAGACCCTAGCTCCCCAAGAGACCCAGTACTTC | CASSKRTRETLAPQETQYF
- | TRBJ2-3 | TRBD2 | TRBV5-6 | TGTGCCAGCAGCCTAGGACTAGCGGGAGATTCTACGCAGTATTTT | CASSLGLAGDSTQYF
- | TRBJ2-2 | - | TRBV2 | TGTGCCAGTAAAAGAAACACCGGGGAGCTGTTTTTT | CASKRNTGELFF
- | TRBJ2-2 | - | TRBV7-2 | TGTGCCAGCAGCCCTTTGGGGGGGCCCGGGGAGCTGTTTTTT | CASSPLGGPGELFF
- | TRBJ2-3 | TRBD2 | TRBV7-9 | TGTGCCAGCAGCTTTACTAGCGGGAAGCAGGGTGATACGCAGTATTTT | CASSFTSGKQGDTQYF
- | TRBJ2-7 | TRBD2 | TRBV29-1 | TGCAGCGTTGATTTATCGGGAGGCTACGAGCAGTACTTC | CSVDLSGGYEQYF
- | TRBJ2-5 | TRBD1 | TRBV19 | TGTGCCAGTAGTAATGACAGGGGGCGTCGAGAGACCCAGTACTTC | CASSNDRGRRETQYF
- | TRBJ1-3 | - | TRBV7-9 | TGTGCCAGCAGCTTGAGGGAGGGGCCTAGGCGGAACACCATATATTTT | CASSLREGPRRNTIYF
- | TRBJ2-7 | - | TRBV28 | TGTGCCAGCAGTTTGGAGGCGGGCGGGCTTCCCTACGAGCAGTACTTC | CASSLEAGGLPYEQYF
- | TRBJ2-5 | - | TRBV5-5 | TGTGCCAGCAATCCCGGCTGGGCAGGAGAGACCCAGTACTTC | CASNPGWAGETQYF
many | TRBJ2-3 | - | TRBV4-3 | TGCGCCAGCAGCCTGGCTGCCGGCACAGATACGCAGTATTTT | CASSLAAGTDTQYF
- | TRBJ1-2 | - | TRBV14 | TGTGCCAGCAGCCAAGAACGACGGTCGCGATGGGAGGGCTACACCTTC | CASSQERRSRWEGYTF
- | TRBJ2-3 | TRBD1 | TRBV9 | TGTGCCAGCAGCCTACGACAGGGCCAGGATACGCAGTATTTT | CASSLRQGQDTQYF
- | TRBJ2-5 | - | TRBV5-4 | TGTGCCAGCAGCCGGGCCCTAGGATCCCCTAAGGAGACCCAGTACTTC | CASSRALGSPKETQYF
once | TRBJ1-2 | TRBD1 | TRBV15 | TGTGCCACCAGCAACACCGGGACAGGGGACCACCTCGCCTATGGCTACACCTTC | CATSNTGTGDHLAYGYTF
- | TRBJ2-1 | - | TRBV9 | TGTGCCAGCAGCGTTTTGACGGGTCATAGTCGCGAGCAGTTCTTC | CASSVLTGHSREQFF
- | TRBJ2-2 | TRBD1 | TRBV5-1 | TGCGCCAGCAGCTTGACCGGGACAGCCAACACCGGGGAGCTGTTTTTT | CASSLTGTANTGELFF
- | TRBJ2-1 | TRBD2 | TRBV28 | TGTGCCAGCAGTTTGGGGGGAGGGCCATACAATGAGCAGTTCTTC | CASSLGGGPYNEQFF
- | TRBJ2-3 | TRBD2 | TRBV7-2 | TGTGCCAGCAGCTTAGTGGGGGGGTCCATCACAGATACGCAGTATTTT | CASSLVGGSITDTQYF
- | TRBJ2-7 | - | TRBV6-5 | TGTGCCAGCAGACCACCGGGACTCACCTACGAGCAGTACTTC | CASRPPGLTYEQYF
- | TRBJ1-2 | TRBD1 | TRBV28 | TGTGCCAGCAGTCAATGGGACAGGGTTTCTGGCTACACCTTC | CASSQWDRVSGYTF
once | TRBJ1-6 | - | TRBV4-3 | TGCGCCAGCAGCCACATGACAAACAACAATTCACCCCTCCACTTT | CASSHMTNNNSPLHF
- | TRBJ2-3 | - | TRBV7-9 | TGTGCCAGCACCTCCAACCAAATCACAGATACGCAGTATTTT | CASTSNQITDTQYF
- | TRBJ2-2 | - | TRBV4-3 | TGCGCCAGCAGCCAAGTCGGGGGTAGGTCTGCGGGGGAGCTGTTTTTT | CASSQVGGRSAGELFF
- | TRBJ2-7 | TRBD2 | TRBV7-2 | TGTGCCAGCAGCTTAAGGCAGAAAGGGGGACTAGCGTCAGGCGAGCAGTACTTC | CASSLRQKGGLASGEQYF
- | TRBJ2-2 | TRBD2 | TRBV5-1 | TGCGCCAGCAGCTCCAGACTAGCGGGAGGTCCCGGGGAGCTGTTTTTT | CASSSRLAGGPGELFF
- | TRBJ1-2 | TRBD1 | TRBV4-3 | TGCGCCAGCAGCCGAGAAGAACGACAGGGTGGTTATGGCTACACCTTC | CASSREERQGGYGYTF
- | TRBJ2-7 | - | TRBV19 | TGTGCCAGTAGTATCGGTCGCCTTCTGTACTTC | CASSIGRLLYF
- | TRBJ2-5 | - | TRBV18 | TGTGCCAGCTCACCAGACAGCCAAGAGACCCAGTACTTC | CASSPDSQETQYF
- | TRBJ2-5 | TRBD2 | TRBV9 | TGTGCCAGCAGCACACTAGCGGGAGAGACCCAGTACTTC | CASSTLAGETQYF
- | TRBJ2-1 | TRBD2 | TRBV30 | TGTGCCTGGAGCCCTAAAACTAGCGGAGGATACAATGAGCAGTTCTTC | CAWSPKTSGGYNEQFF